The next 31 T cell receptor beta chains were all read from a single sample in a study of technical replicates of blood from a handful of donors. Repertoires were generated with immunoSEQ multiplex PCR, while TCRdb's copy carries only in-frame clones and drops some. The data show more than 90,000 clones, with approximately 96% seen just once and over 0.2% held by the top ten. Sequenced sample: T cells isolated from PBMCs. These receptors were obtained from a human donor in good health.

This clone has a single count. V is TRBV18 and J is TRBJ1-1; D uncertain. Germline CDR1 KGHSH, CDR2 LQKENI. Trimming stripped 2 bases from V and 3 bases from J, with 13 bases between. The CDR3 is 15 amino acids. The CDR3 bases are TGTGCCAGCTCACCATACTCCGGCCGGGACACTGAAGCTTTCTTT. Translating gives CASSPYSGRDTEAFF.

V and J are TRBV27 and TRBJ1-2; possibly TRBD1 for D (5 bases). The CDR3 has 12 residues. V was trimmed by 2 bases and J by 8 bases, leaving 9 bases between them. CDR1 is MNHEY, CDR2 SMNVEV, per germline (reference sequence). The CDR3 DNA reads as TGTGCCAGCAGTTTAGAAGGACACGGCTACACCTTC. This gives the protein CASSLEGHGYTF.

A word on this clone: Other DNA sequences of this sample code for an identical CDR3. V is TRBV30 and J is TRBJ1-5, with D possibly matching TRBD1 (5 bases). With 0 bases removed from V and 4 bases from J, the gap between germline ends came to 7 bases. Germline values: CDR1 GTSNPN, CDR2 SVGIG (reference sequence). The CDR3 extends over 13 amino acids. CDR3 region: CAWSVRGNQPQHF. The CDR3, as DNA: TGTGCCTGGAGTGTACGGGGGAATCAGCCCCAGCATTTT.

The J gene is TRBJ2-5, the V gene TRBV2; 7 positions agree with TRBD2. CDR3 length equals 13 residues. CDR1 SNHLY and CDR2 FYNNEI come from the germline V gene. V lost 7 bases to trimming and J lost 1 base; unmatched junction nucleotides: 3. The CDR3 nucleotides read TGTGCCAGCAACGTAGCGGGCCAAGAGACCCAGTACTTC. Translation: CASNVAGQETQYF.

This chain uses TRBV7-6 with TRBJ2-5; D might be TRBD1 (5 bases). Trimming took 1 base from V and 3 from J, leaving 6 bases between them. The CDR3 consists of 13 residues. Per the germline V gene, CDR1 is SGHVS and CDR2 is FNYEAQ. The CDR3 DNA is TGTGCCAGCAGCTTAGGACAGAAAGAGACCCAGTACTTC. Its translation is CASSLGQKETQYF. The full variable domain, in which reference TRBV7-6 and TRBJ2-5 provide the parts outside the CDR3, is GAGVSQSPRYKVTKRGQDVALRCDPISGHVSLYWYRQALGQGPEFLTYFNYEAQQDKSGLPNDRFSAERPEGSISTLTIQRTEQRDSAMYRCASSLGQKETQYFGPGTRLLVL.

The rearrangement links TRBV28 to TRBJ1-5; no reliable D call. Trimming shortened V by 6 bases and J by 0 bases, and 9 bases separated the two germline ends. Looked up from germline, CDR1 is MDHEN and CDR2 is SYDVKM. The CDR3 runs 14 residues. The CDR3 bases are TGTGCCAGCAGCCCCCCTTTTAGCAATCAGCCCCAGCATTTT. Translating gives CASSPPFSNQPQHF.

The genes are TRBV2 and TRBJ1-2; 7 nucleotides align to TRBD1. Germline V gives CDR1 SNHLY, CDR2 FYNNEI. The CDR3 is 16 residues long. Trimming took 3 bases from V and 2 from J; bases not matched to a gene: 9. The CDR3 DNA is TGTGCCAGCAGTGAGCTCTTTGGGACAGCAAACTATGGCTACACCTTC. This sequence encodes CASSELFGTANYGYTF.

This chain uses TRBV29-1 with TRBJ2-1; 10 bases align to TRBD2. Trimming at V came to 0 bases and at J to 8 bases, leaving 7 bases not matched to a gene. Germline loops: CDR1 SQVTM, CDR2 ANQGSEA. This CDR3 contains 15 residues. CDR3 DNA sequence: TGCAGCGTTGAAGATACTAGCGGGGTTTTTCATGAGCAGTTCTTC. It encodes CSVEDTSGVFHEQFF.

This sequence joins TRBV7-9 and TRBJ2-7; possible D gene TRBD1, 5 bases. Germline values: CDR1 SEHNR, CDR2 FQNEAQ (reference sequence). Trimming removed 6 bases at V and 3 bases at J, with 9 bases between. The CDR3 extends over 12 amino acids. In DNA, the CDR3 is TGTGCCAGCAGTACTACAGGCTACGAGCAGTACTTC. Its translation: CASSTTGYEQYF.

The J gene is TRBJ2-1, the V gene TRBV5-1, with 13 bases lining up with TRBD2. Germline V lookup: CDR1 SGHRS, CDR2 YFSETQ. The J segment lost 0 bases and the V segment lost 3 bases, leaving 9 bases of the junction unmatched. The length of the CDR3 is 19 residues. In DNA, the CDR3 is TGCGCCAGCAGCTACGGACTAGCGGGAGACCTAAGCTCCTACAATGAGCAGTTCTTC. This gives the protein CASSYGLAGDLSSYNEQFF.

The rearrangement uses TRBV2 and TRBJ1-6; possibly TRBD1 for D (5 bases). Germline V CDR1 and CDR2: SNHLY, FYNNEI. V dropped 1 base and J dropped 7 bases, with 8 bases sitting between them. The CDR3 is made up of 14 amino acids. The CDR3 is CASSEEGYNSPLHF. CDR3 nucleotides: TGTGCCAGCAGTGAAGAGGGGTACAATTCACCCCTCCACTTT.

The chain recombines TRBV9 with TRBJ1-6, with a possible D match to TRBD1 (6 bases). Deletions cut 2 bases from V and 4 bases from J, with 16 bases between. The CDR3 has 17 residues. Germline V CDR1 and CDR2: SGDLS, YYNGEE. The CDR3 sequence: CASSVNEGTPYNSPLHF. CDR3 sequence (DNA): TGTGCCAGCAGCGTTAACGAGGGGACACCGTATAATTCACCCCTCCACTTT.

V and J are TRBV5-5 and TRBJ2-7; D is undetermined. Germline CDR1 is SGHKS and CDR2 is YYEKEE (reference sequence). This CDR3 spans 12 amino acids. The germline V and J ends were trimmed by 10 bases and 4 bases, with 15 bases remaining between them. CDR3 residues: CASSILVYEQYF. CDR3 in DNA: TGTGCCTCGTCCATACTTGTGTACGAGCAGTACTTC. The full variable domain, rest sourced from reference TRBV5-5 and TRBJ2-7, is DAGVTQSPTHLIKTRGQQVTLRCSPISGHKSVSWYQQVLGQGPQFIFQYYEKEERGRGNFPDRFSARQFPNYSSELNVNALLLGDSALYLCASSILVYEQYFGPGTRLTVT.

The chain employs TRBV28 and TRBJ2-7; D uncertain. The CDR3 covers 13 residues. The germline V gene encodes CDR1 MDHEN and CDR2 SYDVKM. Trimming stripped 3 bases from V and 0 bases from J, with 6 bases between. CDR3 nucleotides: TGTGCCAGCAGTTTGGGCAACTCCTACGAGCAGTACTTC. Translated, it gives CASSLGNSYEQYF.

The CDR3 loop is CASDPSVYENEQFF. The CDR3, as DNA: TGTGCCAGCGATCCGTCGGTCTACGAGAATGAGCAGTTCTTC. The chain links TRBV7-9 to TRBJ2-1; D remains ambiguous. This CDR3 comprises 14 residues. Per the germline V gene, CDR1 is SEHNR and CDR2 is FQNEAQ (reference sequence). V was trimmed by 8 bases and J by 7 bases, leaving 18 bases between them.

The V call is TRBV7-9, the J call TRBJ1-4; no clear D gene. Per the germline V gene, CDR1 is SEHNR and CDR2 is FQNEAQ (reference sequence). CDR3 length: 13 residues. V lost 6 bases and J lost 6, with 11 bases in between. CDR3 residues: CASSLEADEKLFF. The CDR3 DNA reads as TGTGCCAGCAGTCTCGAGGCTGATGAAAAACTGTTTTTT.

This chain links TRBV6-1 with TRBJ1-4; D uncertain. The CDR3 runs 13 residues. Per the germline V gene, CDR1 is MNHNS and CDR2 is SASEGT. V shed 8 bases and J shed 5 bases, with 12 bases lying between them. Here the CDR3 DNA reads TGTGCCAGCCATCACTACACGAATGAAAAACTGTTTTTT. It yields the protein CASHHYTNEKLFF.

The chain employs TRBV7-8 and TRBJ2-2; TRBD1 matches at 7 bases. The germline CDR1 and CDR2 sequences are SGHVS and FQNEAQ. The CDR3 runs to 15 residues. The junction had 3 bases not matched to a gene; V was cut back by 5 bases and J by 0 bases. The CDR3 coding sequence is TGTGCCAGCAGCAAGGGACAGTCGAACACCGGGGAGCTGTTTTTT. Translated: CASSKGQSNTGELFF.

This clone showed up just once. The chain couples TRBV9 to TRBJ1-5; D is unclear. V dropped 0 bases and J dropped 0 bases, with 7 bases sitting between them. This CDR3 contains 15 residues. From germline, CDR1 is SGDLS and CDR2 YYNGEE. The CDR3 region is CASSVGVNSNQPQHF. The CDR3 nucleotides are TGTGCCAGCAGCGTAGGAGTAAATAGCAATCAGCCCCAGCATTTT.

This clone was counted only a few times. The rearrangement links TRBV10-3 to TRBJ2-7, with TRBD2 matching over 10 bases. Germline assignment: CDR1 ENHRY and CDR2 SYGVKD. The ends lost 1 base at V and 1 base at J; junction bases unmatched: 4. CDR3 size: 16 residues. The DNA for the CDR3 is TGTGCCATCAGTGAGTTAGCGGGGGGCATATCCTACGAGCAGTACTTC. Its protein product is CAISELAGGISYEQYF.

In this sample, this clone turned up once. This chain uses TRBV4-1 with TRBJ2-3; D is undetermined. Germline V gene data show CDR1 as MGHRA and CDR2 as YSYEKL. The CDR3 has 13 residues. V lost 1 base and J 3 bases, leaving 5 bases between the germline ends. The CDR3 DNA reads as TGCGCCAGCAGCCAAGGGCCAACAGATACGCAGTATTTT. Translated: CASSQGPTDTQYF.

The chain has TRBV27 and TRBJ2-7, with D perhaps matching TRBD2 (5 bases). Trimming pared 8 bases from V and 0 bases from J, leaving 14 bases between. The CDR3 runs to 14 residues. Germline V gene data show CDR1 as MNHEY and CDR2 as SMNVEV (reference sequence). In nucleotides, the CDR3 is TGTGCCAGCGGACTTACCATAAGCTCCTACGAGCAGTACTTC. Amino acids: CASGLTISSYEQYF.

This clone was recorded only once. This chain links TRBV5-4 with TRBJ2-7; TRBD2 might be the D (5 bases). Germline V gives CDR1 SGHNT, CDR2 YYREEE (reference sequence). CDR3 length: 13 amino acids. The V end lost 4 bases, the J end lost 0 bases, and 8 bases lay between the germline ends. The CDR3, as DNA: TGTGCCAGCAGCAGCGGACCCTCCTACGAGCAGTACTTC. Encoded protein: CASSSGPSYEQYF.

This clone was seen once. This chain joins TRBV20-1 and TRBJ1-2; D remains unclear. Germline values: CDR1 DFQATT, CDR2 SNEGSKA (reference sequence). There are 11 residues in the CDR3. The V end was cut by 6 bases, the J end by 2 bases, with 7 bases between. The DNA for the CDR3 is TGCAGTGCCGAACAGAACTATGGCTACACCTTC. Translating it yields CSAEQNYGYTF.

This rearrangement joins TRBV25-1 to TRBJ1-2; D is unclear. The CDR3 runs 14 residues. V was shortened by 0 bases and J by 8 bases, with 13 bases between the two germline ends. Germline CDR1 is MGHDK and CDR2 is SYGVNS. In DNA, the CDR3 is TGTGCCAGCAGTGAATACGCAGTCGCGGGAGGCTACACCTTC. It yields the protein CASSEYAVAGGYTF.

This clone was seen only once. The J gene is TRBJ2-1, the V gene TRBV6-1, with 12 positions matching TRBD2. The CDR3 totals 15 residues. CDR1 and CDR2 (germline): MNHNS, SASEGT. The V gene end was trimmed by 4 bases and the J gene end by 12 bases; junction bases not matched to a gene: 10. Written as DNA, the CDR3 is TGTGCCAGCAGTGGGCTACACCCGGGACTAGCGGGGCAGTTCTTC. It encodes CASSGLHPGLAGQFF.

The chain carries TRBV11-2 and TRBJ1-3; D unresolved. Germline V gives CDR1 SGHAT, CDR2 FQNNGV. V was cut by 6 bases and J by 8 bases, with 8 bases left in between. This CDR3 has 11 residues. For the CDR3, the DNA is TGTGCCAGCAGGTTAAGCCACACCATATATTTT. Protein: CASRLSHTIYF. Together with reference TRBV11-2 and TRBJ1-3, the CDR3 gives the full variable domain: EAGVAQSPRYKIIEKRQSVAFWCNPISGHATLYWYQQILGQGPKLLIQFQNNGVVDDSQLPKDRFSAERLKGVDSTLKIQPAKLEDSAVYLCASRLSHTIYFGEGSWLTVV.

The chain couples TRBV27 to TRBJ2-5; TRBD1 matches at 7 bases. The DNA end favors TRBJ2-7, so the J call may be wrong. The length of the CDR3 is 14 residues. Per germline, CDR1 MNHEY and CDR2 SMNVEV (reference sequence). The DNA for the CDR3 is TGTGCCAGCAGTTTAAGGGGGCAGCGCTACGAGCAGTACTTC. Amino acid sequence: CASSLRGQRYEQYF.

This clone was seen a handful of times. This chain links TRBV28 with TRBJ1-1; 9 bases line up with TRBD1. After removal of 7 bases from V and 5 bases from J, the junction contained 11 bases not matched to a gene. Per the germline V gene, CDR1 is MDHEN and CDR2 is SYDVKM. The CDR3 spans 15 residues. The DNA of the CDR3 is TGTGCCAGCATAGGACAGGGGAAGGGTGAGACTGAAGCTTTCTTT. The encoded protein is CASIGQGKGETEAFF.

The CDR3 loop is CASRDKGREEQYF. The CDR3 region has the DNA TGTGCCAGCAGGGATAAAGGTCGGGAGGAGCAGTACTTC. The V gene is TRBV6-1, the J gene TRBJ2-7; possible D gene TRBD2, 6 bases. The V end was cut by 6 bases, the J end by 7 bases, with 16 bases between. This CDR3 has 13 amino acids. Germline V lookup: CDR1 MNHNS, CDR2 SASEGT.

The rearrangement uses TRBV15 and TRBJ2-7, with 9 bases that match TRBD1. The CDR3 is 14 amino acids. Trimming cost V 3 bases and J 5 bases; bases outside gene matches: 5. Germline-derived CDR1 and CDR2 are LNHNV and YYDKDF (reference sequence). CDR3 region: CATSRRTGENEQYF. CDR3 bases: TGTGCCACCAGCAGGAGGACAGGGGAGAACGAGCAGTACTTC.